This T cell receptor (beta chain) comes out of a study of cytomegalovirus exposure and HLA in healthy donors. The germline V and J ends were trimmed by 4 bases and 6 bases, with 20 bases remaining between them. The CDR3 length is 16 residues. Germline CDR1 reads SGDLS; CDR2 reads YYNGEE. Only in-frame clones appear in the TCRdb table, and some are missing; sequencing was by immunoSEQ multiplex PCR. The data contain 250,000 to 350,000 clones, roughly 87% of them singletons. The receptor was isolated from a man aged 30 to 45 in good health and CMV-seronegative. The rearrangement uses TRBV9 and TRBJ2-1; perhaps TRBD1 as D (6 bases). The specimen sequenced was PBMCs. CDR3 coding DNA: TGTGCCAGCAGCCCGCCTCCGGGACATACAGCCAATGAGCAGTTCTTC. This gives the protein CASSPPPGHTANEQFF.